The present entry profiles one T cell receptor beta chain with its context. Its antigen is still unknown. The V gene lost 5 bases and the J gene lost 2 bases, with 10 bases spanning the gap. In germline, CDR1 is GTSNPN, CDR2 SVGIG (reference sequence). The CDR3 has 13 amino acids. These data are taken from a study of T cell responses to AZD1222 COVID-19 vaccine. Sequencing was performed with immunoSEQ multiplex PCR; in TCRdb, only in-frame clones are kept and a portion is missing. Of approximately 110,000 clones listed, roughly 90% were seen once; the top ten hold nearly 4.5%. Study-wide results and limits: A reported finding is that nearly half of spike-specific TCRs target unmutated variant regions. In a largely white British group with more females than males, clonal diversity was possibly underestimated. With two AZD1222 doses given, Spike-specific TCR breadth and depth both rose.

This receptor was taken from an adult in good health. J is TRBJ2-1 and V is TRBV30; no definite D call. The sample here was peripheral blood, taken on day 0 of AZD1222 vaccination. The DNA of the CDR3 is TGTGCCTGGGAGTCGGACGCCTACAATGAGCAGTTCTTC. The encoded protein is CAWESDAYNEQFF.